These 8 T cell receptor beta chains were all obtained from the same sample, sequenced in a study of T cell responses to AZD1222 COVID-19 vaccine. Clones were sequenced by immunoSEQ multiplex PCR, and TCRdb holds only the in-frame ones, with some missing. The table shows roughly 120,000 clones, with roughly 90% occurring only once. The sequences come from peripheral blood, collected 28 days after the second dose of the MenACWY control vaccine. These TCRs come from an adult who received the MenACWY meningococcal vaccine as a control.

The V and J genes are TRBV4-1 and TRBJ2-7; unclear D gene. CDR1 is MGHRA, CDR2 YSYEKL, per germline. This CDR3 has 13 amino acids. Trimming took off 1 base at V and 1 base at J, with 5 bases between the two ends. The CDR3 loop reads CASSQGLSYEQYF. CDR3 sequence (DNA): TGCGCCAGCAGCCAAGGCTTGTCCTACGAGCAGTACTTC.

The genes are TRBV19 and TRBJ1-2; 11 positions agree with TRBD1. V shed 0 bases and J 7 bases; nucleotides not matched to a gene: 7. CDR3 length: 16 residues. Looked up from germline, CDR1 is LNHDA and CDR2 is SQIVND (reference sequence). As DNA, the CDR3 is TGTGCCAGTAGTATAGACCCCGGGACAGGGGGAAGTGGCTACACCTTC. As protein: CASSIDPGTGGSGYTF. Based on the CDR3 plus reference TRBV19 and TRBJ1-2, the full variable domain is DGGITQSPKYLFRKEGQNVTLSCEQNLNHDAMYWYRQDPGQGLRLIYYSQIVNDFQKGDIAEGYSVSREKKESFPLTVTSAQKNPTAFYLCASSIDPGTGGSGYTFGSGTRLTVV.

The chain recombines TRBV28 with TRBJ2-2; no clear D. The germline gives CDR1 MDHEN, CDR2 SYDVKM. The CDR3 totals 16 residues. Trimming pared 2 bases from V and 3 bases from J, leaving 13 bases between. The DNA for the CDR3 is TGTGCCAGCAGTTTAATCCAGGTAGTGGACACCGGGGAGCTGTTTTTT. This sequence encodes CASSLIQVVDTGELFF. The whole variable domain, remainder taken from reference TRBV28 and TRBJ2-2, is DVKVTQSSRYLVKRTGEKVFLECVQDMDHENMFWYRQDPGLGLRLIYFSYDVKMKEKGDIPEGYSVSREKKERFSLILESASTNQTSMYLCASSLIQVVDTGELFFGEGSRLTVL.

In its sample, this clone was seen once. This chain uses TRBV5-1 with TRBJ2-1; D is unclear. Trimming removed 1 base at V and 4 bases at J, with 6 bases between. Germline CDR1 is SGHRS and CDR2 is YFSETQ. This CDR3 contains 13 residues. DNA for the CDR3: TGCGCCAGCAGCTTGAGGCAATACAATGAGCAGTTCTTC. This translates into CASSLRQYNEQFF.

This clone was seen once. V is TRBV14 and J is TRBJ2-7; D unresolved. Trimming pared 4 bases from V and 2 bases from J, leaving 12 bases between. The germline gives CDR1 SGHDN, CDR2 FVKESK. The CDR3 length is 14 residues. The CDR3 DNA reads as TGTGCCAGCAGCCGAGTCGACGGACCCTACGAGCAGTACTTC. This translates into CASSRVDGPYEQYF. Together with reference TRBV14 and TRBJ2-7, the CDR3 gives the full variable domain: EAGVTQFPSHSVIEKGQTVTLRCDPISGHDNLYWYRRVMGKEIKFLLHFVKESKQDESGMPNNRFLAERTGGTYSTLKVQPAELEDSGVYFCASSRVDGPYEQYFGPGTRLTVT.

The V call is TRBV29-1, the J call TRBJ1-2; no clear D gene. Germline loops: CDR1 SQVTM, CDR2 ANQGSEA. V lost 2 bases to trimming and J lost 4 bases, with 8 bases between them. This CDR3 region has 12 residues. CDR3 nucleotides: TGCAGCGTTGAATCCACTCCCTATGGCTACACCTTC. This gives the protein CSVESTPYGYTF.

The J gene is TRBJ2-5, the V gene TRBV13; 7 bases match TRBD2. With 5 bases clipped from V and 1 base from J, the junction kept 10 bases outside the gene matches. The CDR3 extends over 16 amino acids. Looked up from germline, CDR1 is PRHDT and CDR2 is FYEKMQ (reference sequence). The CDR3: CASSGKLAPIQETQYF. CDR3 in DNA: TGTGCCAGCAGCGGAAAACTAGCGCCTATCCAAGAGACCCAGTACTTC.

The chain uses TRBV29-1 and TRBJ2-7; D possibly corresponds to TRBD1 (6 bases). Germline V gene lookup returns CDR1 SQVTM and CDR2 ANQGSEA. The CDR3 totals 13 residues. V was shortened by 2 bases and J by 1 base, with 9 bases between the two germline ends. The CDR3 loop is CSVEWQGSYEQYF. CDR3 sequence (DNA): TGCAGCGTTGAATGGCAGGGGTCCTACGAGCAGTACTTC.